The rows below give T cell receptor beta chains drawn from one sample of a study of shared clonotypes between healthy human individuals. The assay was immunoSEQ multiplex PCR, and TCRdb's table has in-frame clones only and misses some. The repertoire holds roughly 1,100,000 clones, around 74% seen once, with around 1.5% in the top ten. Source material: memory CD4+ T cells sorted from blood. These receptors all come from a young man in good health. Each CDR3 is given with its conserved first and last residue. The D gene is left open where the match is weak. Not every row has a clone size; where given, it reads once, few, many or a size class.

D gene,clone size,J gene,V gene,CDR3 protein,CDR3 DNA
NA,NA,TRBJ1-2,TRBV6-1,CASSESRRGYGYTF,TGTGCCAGCAGTGAAAGTCGCAGGGGCTATGGCTACACCTTC
NA,NA,TRBJ1-6,TRBV30,CAWSLGTGSYNSPLHF,TGTGCCTGGAGTTTGGGGACGGGATCCTATAATTCACCCCTCCACTTT
NA,NA,TRBJ1-5,TRBV5-6,CASSLGAGNNQPQHF,TGTGCCAGCAGCTTGGGGGCAGGGAACAATCAGCCCCAGCATTTT
TRBD2,NA,TRBJ2-3,TRBV6-1,CASRSGGASTDTQYF,TGTGCCAGCAGGTCCGGGGGGGCCAGCACAGATACGCAGTATTTT
NA,NA,TRBJ2-7,TRBV21-1,CASSPPAEQYF,TGTGCCAGCAGCCCGCCGGCGGAGCAGTACTTC
NA,NA,TRBJ1-6,TRBV6-1,CASSVSRVGSPLHF,TGTGCCAGCAGTGTTTCCAGGGTAGGGTCACCCCTCCACTTT
NA,NA,TRBJ2-2,TRBV5-1,CASSPIQSTGELFF,TGCGCCAGCAGCCCGATTCAATCCACCGGGGAGCTGTTTTTT
NA,NA,TRBJ2-3,TRBV29-1,CSVPGIRVGTDTQYF,TGCAGCGTCCCTGGGATCAGGGTGGGCACAGATACGCAGTATTTT
NA,NA,TRBJ1-5,TRBV6-5,CASSYSSWGQPQHF,TGTGCCAGCAGTTACTCGAGTTGGGGTCAGCCCCAGCATTTT
TRBD2,NA,TRBJ2-3,TRBV4-1,CASSQVQTSRDTQYF,TGCGCCAGCAGCCAAGTCCAGACTAGCCGTGATACGCAGTATTTT
NA,NA,TRBJ1-6,TRBV13,CASSFGGLRGSPLHF,TGTGCCAGCAGCTTTGGGGGCTTAAGGGGTTCACCCCTCCACTTT
TRBD2,many,TRBJ2-2,TRBV7-2,CASRPGLAGATGELFF,TGTGCCAGCCGACCGGGACTAGCGGGGGCCACCGGGGAGCTGTTTTTT
NA,NA,TRBJ1-6,TRBV7-3,CASSLVRNSPLHF,TGTGCCAGCAGCTTAGTGCGAAATTCACCCCTCCACTTT
TRBD1,NA,TRBJ1-2,TRBV7-9,CASSLAGGSNYGYTF,TGTGCCAGCAGCTTAGCAGGGGGCTCTAACTATGGCTACACCTTC
NA,NA,TRBJ2-5,TRBV12-5,CASGLPLRWGEEETQYF,TGTGCTAGTGGTTTGCCCCTCCGATGGGGGGAGGAAGAGACCCAGTACTTC
NA,NA,TRBJ1-1,TRBV19,CASSPFFAREGTEAFF,TGTGCCAGTAGCCCCTTCTTCGCGCGGGAGGGCACTGAAGCTTTCTTT
NA,NA,TRBJ2-7,TRBV29-1,CSVTRRGSYEQYF,TGCAGCGTTACACGACGAGGCTCCTACGAGCAGTACTTC
NA,NA,TRBJ1-5,TRBV9,CASSAGDWGAGQPQHF,TGTGCCAGCAGCGCCGGTGACTGGGGCGCGGGACAGCCCCAGCATTTT
NA,NA,TRBJ2-3,TRBV4-2,CASSQPGLDTQYF,TGTGCCAGCAGCCAACCGGGACTTGATACGCAGTATTTT
NA,NA,TRBJ1-1,TRBV10-3,CAISGIGGSEAFF,TGTGCCATCAGTGGAATTGGGGGTTCTGAAGCTTTCTTT
TRBD2,NA,TRBJ2-7,TRBV10-2,CASSETSGRDYEQYF,TGCGCCAGCAGTGAGACTAGCGGGAGGGACTACGAGCAGTACTTC
NA,NA,TRBJ1-6,TRBV2,CASRETINSPLHF,TGTGCCAGCAGGGAAACAATCAATTCACCCCTCCACTTT
NA,once,TRBJ2-1,TRBV27,CASTPWRDTNSYNEQFF,TGTGCCAGCACCCCATGGCGAGACACAAACTCCTACAATGAGCAGTTCTTC
NA,NA,TRBJ2-2,TRBV19,CASSIWGTGELFF,TGTGCCAGTAGTATATGGGGAACCGGGGAGCTGTTTTTT
NA,NA,TRBJ1-5,TRBV28,CASSPDQPQHF,TGTGCCAGCAGTCCCGATCAGCCCCAGCATTTT
NA,NA,TRBJ1-1,TRBV5-8,CASSVIKTEAFF,TGTGCCAGCAGCGTCATTAAAACTGAAGCTTTCTTT
TRBD1,NA,TRBJ2-2,TRBV5-1,CASSLGTGTTGELFF,TGCGCCAGCAGCTTGGGGACAGGGACCACCGGGGAGCTGTTTTTT